These 9 T cell receptor beta chains originate from one sample sequenced in a study of T cell responses to AZD1222 COVID-19 vaccine. Assay used: immunoSEQ multiplex PCR; TCRdb lists only in-frame clones, some missing. The data contain around 120,000 clones, just over 90% of them singletons. The sample in question was peripheral blood, obtained 28 days after the second AZD1222 dose. These TCRs come from an adult who received the AZD1222 COVID-19 vaccine.

The chain combines TRBV9 with TRBJ2-2; 7 bases map to TRBD2. V lost 0 bases, J lost 6 bases, and 8 bases stayed unmatched. The CDR3 sequence is 16 residues long. CDR1 and CDR2 (germline): SGDLS, YYNGEE. The CDR3 DNA sequence: TGTGCCAGCAGCGTAGACGGGGCGGGGGAGTCCGGGGAGCTGTTTTTT. Translated, it gives CASSVDGAGESGELFF. Combining the CDR3 with reference TRBV9 and TRBJ2-2 gives the whole variable domain DSGVTQTPKHLITATGQRVTLRCSPRSGDLSVYWYQQSLDQGLQFLIQYYNGEERAKGNILERFSAQQFPDLHSELNLSSLELGDSALYFCASSVDGAGESGELFFGEGSRLTVL.

This sequence joins TRBV7-9 and TRBJ2-7, with D perhaps TRBD2 (5 bases). The CDR3 consists of 12 residues. Germline V gene sequence: CDR1 SEHNR, CDR2 FQNEAQ (reference sequence). The V end was cut by 6 bases, the J end by 4 bases, with 10 bases between. CDR3 DNA: TGTGCCAGCAGTGAGAGGGATTACGAGCAGTACTTC. This sequence encodes CASSERDYEQYF.

The V and J genes are TRBV13 and TRBJ1-1, with D possibly TRBD1 on 6 matching bases. V lost 10 bases and J lost 1, with 13 bases in between. Germline-derived CDR1 and CDR2 are PRHDT and FYEKMQ (reference sequence). The length of the CDR3 is 13 residues. The CDR3 region is CATEDSRNTEAFF. The CDR3 region has the DNA TGTGCCACCGAGGACAGCCGGAACACTGAAGCTTTCTTT.

V usage is TRBV30 and J usage is TRBJ1-2, with D possibly matching TRBD1 (5 bases). CDR1 is GTSNPN and CDR2 is SVGIG in the germline V gene (reference sequence). V shed 7 bases and J shed 6 bases, with 15 bases lying between them. The CDR3 loop spans 12 amino acids. Written as DNA, the CDR3 is TGTGCCTCATTCCGGGGGTCAAATGGCTACACCTTC. Translation gives CASFRGSNGYTF.

The chain is built from TRBV10-1 and TRBJ2-3; 9 bases align to TRBD1. The junction had 10 bases not matched to a gene; V was cut back by 7 bases and J by 2 bases. The CDR3 sequence is 16 residues long. Germline V CDR1 and CDR2: WNHNN, SYGVQD (reference sequence). CDR3 sequence: CASTDWDRDPTDTQYF. Written as DNA, the CDR3 is TGCGCCAGCACTGACTGGGACAGGGATCCCACAGATACGCAGTATTTT.

This rearrangement joins TRBV27 to TRBJ1-1, with D uncertain. This CDR3 is 14 amino acids long. The germline V and J ends were trimmed by 6 bases and 0 bases, with 11 bases remaining between them. Germline V gene data show CDR1 as MNHEY and CDR2 as SMNVEV (reference sequence). CDR3 sequence: CASRTTLVNTEAFF. The CDR3 bases are TGTGCCAGCAGGACGACCCTAGTGAACACTGAAGCTTTCTTT.

This clone was picked up one time. This chain connects TRBV12-3 or TRBV12-4 to TRBJ1-4; D gene uncertain. The V and J ends lost 6 bases and 0 bases respectively, with 5 bases between them. The CDR3 extends over 13 amino acids. CDR3 sequence (DNA): TGTGCCAGCAGCCTATCAACTAATGAAAAACTGTTTTTT. Its protein product is CASSLSTNEKLFF.

This chain connects TRBV14 to TRBJ1-2; TRBD1 might be the D (5 bases). Germline V gives CDR1 SGHDN, CDR2 FVKESK. The CDR3 consists of 14 residues. Deletions cut 1 base from V and 8 bases from J, with 14 bases between. CDR3 protein: CASSQGSQGVGYTF. The CDR3 nucleotides read TGTGCCAGCAGCCAAGGGTCCCAGGGTGTCGGCTACACCTTC.

The chain is built from TRBV9 and TRBJ2-5; D is possibly TRBD2 (6 bases). V was pared by 0 bases and J by 0 bases, with 6 bases between. The germline V gene encodes CDR1 SGDLS and CDR2 YYNGEE. CDR3 length: 14 amino acids. In DNA, the CDR3 is TGTGCCAGCAGCGTAGGGGGGGACCAAGAGACCCAGTACTTC. Its translation is CASSVGGDQETQYF.